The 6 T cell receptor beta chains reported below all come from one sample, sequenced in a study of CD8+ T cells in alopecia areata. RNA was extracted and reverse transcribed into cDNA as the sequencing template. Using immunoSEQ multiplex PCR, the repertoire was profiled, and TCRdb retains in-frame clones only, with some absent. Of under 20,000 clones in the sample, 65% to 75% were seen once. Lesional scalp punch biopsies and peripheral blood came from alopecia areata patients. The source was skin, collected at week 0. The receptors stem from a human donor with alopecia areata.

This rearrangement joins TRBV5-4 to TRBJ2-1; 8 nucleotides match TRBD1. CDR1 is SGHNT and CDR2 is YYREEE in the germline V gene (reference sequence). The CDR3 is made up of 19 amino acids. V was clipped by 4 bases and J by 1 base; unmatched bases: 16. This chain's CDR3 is CASSPGMVIWDRSYNEQFF. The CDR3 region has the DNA TGTGCCAGCAGCCCTGGGATGGTTATTTGGGACAGGTCCTACAATGAGCAGTTCTTC. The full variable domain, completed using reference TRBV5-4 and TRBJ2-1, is ETGVTQSPTHLIKTRGQQVTLRCSSQSGHNTVSWYQQALGQGPQFIFQYYREEENGRGNFPPRFSGLQFPNYSSELNVNALELDDSALYLCASSPGMVIWDRSYNEQFFGPGTRLTVL.

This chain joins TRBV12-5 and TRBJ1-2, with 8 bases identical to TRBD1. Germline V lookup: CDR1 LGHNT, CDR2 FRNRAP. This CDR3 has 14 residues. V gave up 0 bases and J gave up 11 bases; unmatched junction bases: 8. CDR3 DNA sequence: TGTGCTAGTGGTTTGGTACCCGGGACAGGAAGGTACACCTTC. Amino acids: CASGLVPGTGRYTF.

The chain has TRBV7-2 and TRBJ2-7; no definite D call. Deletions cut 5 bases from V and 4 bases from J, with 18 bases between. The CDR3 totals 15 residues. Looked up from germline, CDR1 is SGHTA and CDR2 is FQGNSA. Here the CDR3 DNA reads TGTGCCAGCAGCCTGTCCCTCCGCCAAGGGTACGAGCAGTACTTC. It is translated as CASSLSLRQGYEQYF.

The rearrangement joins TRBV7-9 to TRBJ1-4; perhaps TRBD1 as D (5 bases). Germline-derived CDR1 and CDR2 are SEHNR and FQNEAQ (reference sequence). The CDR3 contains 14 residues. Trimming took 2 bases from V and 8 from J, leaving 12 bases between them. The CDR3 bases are TGTGCCAGCAGCTTATACCAGGGTCAGGAAAAACTGTTTTTT. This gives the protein CASSLYQGQEKLFF.

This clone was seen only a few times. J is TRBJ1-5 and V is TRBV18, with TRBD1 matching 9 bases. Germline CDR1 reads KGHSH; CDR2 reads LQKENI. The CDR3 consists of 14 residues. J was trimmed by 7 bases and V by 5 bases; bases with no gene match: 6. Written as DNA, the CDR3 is TGTGCCAGCTCAGCGGACAGGGGTAGGCAGCCCCAGCATTTT. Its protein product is CASSADRGRQPQHF.

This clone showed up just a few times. The CDR3 DNA reads as TGTGCCAGCAGCCTACTCCCCCGGGACAGGGGGCTTAGAAACACCATATATTTT. Protein sequence: CASSLLPRDRGLRNTIYF. The rearrangement joins TRBV7-8 to TRBJ1-3; 12 nucleotides line up with TRBD1. V shed 5 bases, J shed 5 bases, and the junction held 13 bases outside the gene matches. The CDR3 has 18 residues. Germline assignment: CDR1 SGHVS and CDR2 FQNEAQ.